The next 14 T cell receptor beta chains were all read from a single sample in a study of blood T cell repertoires in COVID-19. The data were produced by immunoSEQ multiplex PCR, yet TCRdb's version contains in-frame clones alone and is incomplete. The top ten hold roughly 5.8% of the sample, which has around 250,000 clones, 85% to 90% seen once. Sequenced material: peripheral blood. The receptors shown here come from a man in his sixties with acute or convalescent COVID-19.

This rearrangement joins TRBV10-3 to TRBJ2-1; D gene unclear. This CDR3 has 14 residues. Germline V CDR1 and CDR2: ENHRY, SYGVKD. Trimming pared 0 bases from V and 9 bases from J, leaving 12 bases between. CDR3: CAISESQWAAEQFF. The CDR3 bases are TGTGCCATCAGTGAGTCCCAGTGGGCTGCTGAGCAGTTCTTC.

The rearrangement joins TRBV11-2 to TRBJ2-1, with a tentative D call TRBD2 (7 bases). The CDR3 sequence is 17 residues long. Germline V lookup: CDR1 SGHAT, CDR2 FQNNGV. V dropped 2 bases and J dropped 4 bases, with 18 bases sitting between them. DNA for the CDR3: TGTGCCAGCAGCTTAAGGGGGAGGGGAGTCGGGTACAATGAGCAGTTCTTC. The encoded protein is CASSLRGRGVGYNEQFF.

V gene TRBV19 combines with J gene TRBJ1-1; 9 bases map to TRBD1. Unmatched junction bases numbered 4, after V lost 4 bases and J lost 10 bases. Looked up from germline, CDR1 is LNHDA and CDR2 is SQIVND (reference sequence). The CDR3 contains 12 residues. The CDR3 nucleotides read TGTGCCAGTAGTACACAGGGGGCACGAGCTTTCTTT. It specifies CASSTQGARAFF. Using reference TRBV19 and TRBJ1-1 for the parts outside the CDR3, the full variable domain is DGGITQSPKYLFRKEGQNVTLSCEQNLNHDAMYWYRQDPGQGLRLIYYSQIVNDFQKGDIAEGYSVSREKKESFPLTVTSAQKNPTAFYLCASSTQGARAFFGQGTRLTVV.

V and J are TRBV28 and TRBJ2-1; D might be TRBD1 (6 bases). CDR3 length: 12 residues. In germline, CDR1 is MDHEN, CDR2 SYDVKM. The V end was cut by 3 bases, the J end by 14 bases, with 14 bases between. The CDR3 coding sequence is TGTGCCAGCAGTTTCGAGTGGGGGCTGAAGTTCTTC. Translating it yields CASSFEWGLKFF.

The chain combines TRBV30 with TRBJ2-3; a weak D match, TRBD2 (5 bases). The germline V gene has CDR1 GTSNPN and CDR2 SVGIG (reference sequence). V was clipped by 3 bases and J by 0 bases, with 13 bases between them. This CDR3 has 15 amino acids. The CDR3 region has the DNA TGTGCCTGGAGCGTCCCGGGGATGAGCACAGATACGCAGTATTTT. Its protein product is CAWSVPGMSTDTQYF.

The gene calls are TRBV7-3 and TRBJ1-1; perhaps TRBD1 as D (6 bases). V lost 4 bases and J 5 bases, leaving 11 bases between the germline ends. The CDR3 is made up of 13 amino acids. Per germline, CDR1 SGHTA and CDR2 FQGTGA. Here the CDR3 reads CASSSSRGTEAFF. The CDR3 region has the DNA TGTGCCAGCAGCTCCTCCAGGGGAACTGAAGCTTTCTTT.

The rearrangement links TRBV28 to TRBJ2-3; 7 bases are a match to TRBD2. CDR3 length: 15 amino acids. Trimming took 4 bases from V and 0 from J; bases not matched to a gene: 4. Germline V lookup: CDR1 MDHEN, CDR2 SYDVKM. CDR3 amino acids: CASSSAGPSTDTQYF. The CDR3 DNA follows: TGTGCCAGCAGTTCAGCGGGACCCAGCACAGATACGCAGTATTTT.

The rearrangement links TRBV19 to TRBJ2-1, with D possibly TRBD2 on 5 matching bases. Germline V gives CDR1 LNHDA, CDR2 SQIVND (reference sequence). Trimming took off 10 bases at V and 0 bases at J, with 10 bases between the two ends. The CDR3 runs to 13 residues. This CDR3 reads CATARGSYNEQFF. Here the CDR3 DNA reads TGTGCCACCGCCCGGGGCTCCTACAATGAGCAGTTCTTC.

The chain carries TRBV6-5 and TRBJ2-2; D might be TRBD1 (5 bases). Germline V gives CDR1 MNHEY, CDR2 SVGAGI. The V gene lost 2 bases and the J gene lost 5 bases, with 12 bases spanning the gap. This CDR3 has 15 amino acids. The CDR3 coding sequence is TGTGCCAGCAGTTACCGACAGTTGCGGACCGGGGAGCTGTTTTTT. Its protein is CASSYRQLRTGELFF.

The rearrangement joins TRBV27 to TRBJ1-2; D is unresolved. The V gene lost 5 bases and the J gene lost 2 bases, with 12 bases spanning the gap. The germline CDR1 and CDR2 sequences are MNHEY and SMNVEV (reference sequence). This CDR3 has 14 amino acids. The CDR3 DNA sequence: TGTGCCAGCAGTCCGGAGGTTGGGAACTATGGCTACACCTTC. Translation gives CASSPEVGNYGYTF.

CDR3 protein: CASSVLTGAGGELFF. The CDR3 region has the DNA TGCGCCAGCAGCGTGCTGACAGGGGCGGGCGGGGAGCTGTTTTTT. The rearrangement links TRBV4-1 to TRBJ2-2; TRBD1 matches 8 bases. Germline CDR1 is MGHRA and CDR2 is YSYEKL. Trimming cost V 5 bases and J 7 bases; bases outside gene matches: 9. CDR3 size: 15 residues.

The chain couples TRBV19 to TRBJ2-7; TRBD2 aligns across 16 bases. CDR1 LNHDA and CDR2 SQIVND come from the germline V gene (reference sequence). Trimming took 3 bases from V and 5 from J; bases not matched to a gene: 7. This CDR3 spans 17 amino acids. The CDR3 coding sequence is TGTGCCAGTAGTATCCCGGGACTAGCGGGAGGGCGCCACGAGCAGTACTTC. It specifies CASSIPGLAGGRHEQYF.

The chain is built from TRBV20-1 and TRBJ2-2, with D unclear. The V end lost 3 bases, the J end lost 6 bases, and 11 bases lay between the germline ends. The CDR3 spans 13 residues. The germline gives CDR1 DFQATT, CDR2 SNEGSKA (reference sequence). This chain's CDR3 is CSASSSRPGELFF. The DNA for the CDR3 is TGCAGTGCTAGTAGCTCCCGTCCCGGGGAGCTGTTTTTT.

DNA for the CDR3: TGTGCCAGCAGCTTAGAACGGGATGAAAAACTGTTTTTT. Translating gives CASSLERDEKLFF. The chain links TRBV11-3 to TRBJ1-4, with D unclear. Trimming cost V 0 bases and J 6 bases, with 5 bases left between them. In germline, CDR1 is SGHNT, CDR2 YENEEA. This CDR3 comprises 13 residues.